What follows are 20 T cell receptor beta chains derived from one specimen sequenced in a study of type 1 and type 2 diabetes patients. Amplification started from genomic DNA. A primer set of 30 forward and 13 reverse primers amplified the CDR3. TCRdb redid the calling of the multiplex PCR reads with MiXCR, one entry per CDR3 protein. The data hold around 300,000 distinct CDR3 sequences, with 47% observed a single time. Material: peripheral blood mononuclear cells (PBMCs). The receptors were sampled from a man aged 18-30 years with type 2 diabetes.

This chain links TRBV4-3 with TRBJ2-7, with D perhaps matching TRBD1 (6 bases). The germline V and J ends were trimmed by 0 bases and 3 bases, with 12 bases remaining between them. The CDR3 runs 15 residues. Germline V lookup: CDR1 LGHNA, CDR2 YSLEER. The CDR3 reads CASSQDRDTYYEQYF. The CDR3 DNA reads TGCGCCAGCAGCCAAGATAGGGACACATACTACGAGCAGTACTTC.

V gene TRBV4-2 combines with J gene TRBJ2-3, with D unclear. Trimming took 1 base from V and 2 from J, leaving 19 bases between them. Germline CDR1 and CDR2: LGHNA and YNFKEQ. The CDR3 covers 18 residues. For the CDR3, the DNA is TGTGCCAGCAGCCAAGCACCGCCCCCGACGACACACACAGATACGCAGTATTTT. Translated, it gives CASSQAPPPTTHTDTQYF.

This chain connects TRBV25-1 to TRBJ2-5, with D uncertain. CDR3 length: 13 amino acids. Germline V CDR1 and CDR2: MGHDK, SYGVNS. Trimming took off 8 bases at V and 2 bases at J, with 12 bases between the two ends. Here the CDR3 reads CASGSNQQETQYF. Written as DNA, the CDR3 is TGTGCCAGCGGATCGAATCAACAAGAGACCCAGTACTTC. The full variable domain, completed using reference TRBV25-1 and TRBJ2-5, is EADIYQTPRYLVIGTGKKITLECSQTMGHDKMYWYQQDPGMELHLIHYSYGVNSTEKGDLSSESTVSRIRTEHFPLTLESARPSHTSQYLCASGSNQQETQYFGPGTRLLVL.

In its sample, this clonotype was seen once. This chain's CDR3 is CAWSSGVNQPQHF. The CDR3 DNA sequence: TGTGCCTGGAGCTCAGGTGTCAATCAGCCCCAGCATTTT. The chain joins TRBV30 to TRBJ1-5; D not certain. CDR3 length: 13 residues. The V and J ends lost 3 bases and 3 bases respectively, with 9 bases between them. Looked up from germline, CDR1 is GTSNPN and CDR2 is SVGIG (reference sequence).

The V call is TRBV2, the J call TRBJ2-7; no definite D call. There are 13 residues in the CDR3. Germline V gene sequence: CDR1 SNHLY, CDR2 FYNNEI. Trimming removed 4 bases from V and 6 bases from J, with 13 bases in between. CDR3 in DNA: TGTGCCAGCAGTGTATTATTGGAGCGCGAGCAGTACTTC. It is translated as CASSVLLEREQYF.

The V gene is TRBV20-1, the J gene TRBJ2-3; D is perhaps TRBD2 (6 bases). The CDR3 consists of 15 residues. Germline CDR1 DFQATT, CDR2 SNEGSKA (reference sequence). Trimming pared 3 bases from V and 0 bases from J, leaving 13 bases between. In DNA form, the CDR3 reads TGCAGTGCTAGTGGGGGGATAGGTAGCACAGATACGCAGTATTTT. Its translation is CSASGGIGSTDTQYF.

This clonotype occurred once. A much larger clone differs by one base, so this may be a read error. The J gene is TRBJ2-5, the V gene TRBV12-3 or TRBV12-4; 7 bases are shared with TRBD1. This CDR3 is built from 13 residues. CDR3 region: CAISEGAGETQYF. The CDR3 nucleotides read TGTGCCATCAGTGAGGGGGCGGGAGAGACCCAGTACTTC.

The V and J genes are TRBV12-3 or TRBV12-4 and TRBJ2-2, with D hard to call. This CDR3 region has 12 residues. Trimming shortened V by 7 bases and J by 6 bases, and 9 bases separated the two germline ends. CDR3 loop: CASTPTPGELFF. The CDR3 DNA reads as TGTGCCAGCACTCCTACTCCCGGGGAGCTGTTTTTT.

To note about this clonotype: Germline and junction disagree at one end, which may indicate a read error. The gene calls are TRBV30 and TRBJ2-7; the D is unclear. Per germline, CDR1 GTSNPN and CDR2 SVGIG (reference sequence). The CDR3 length is 13 residues. CDR3 in DNA: TGTGCCCGGAGTCTGTCTTCCTCCTACGAGCAGTACTTC. It encodes CARSLSSSYEQYF.

Only one count was recorded for this clonotype. The chain is built from TRBV4-1 and TRBJ2-3, with a possible D match to TRBD2 (6 bases). Germline V lookup: CDR1 MGHRA, CDR2 YSYEKL. Trimming pared 2 bases from V and 5 bases from J, leaving 14 bases between. CDR3 length equals 15 residues. CDR3 residues: CASSQSPGAGDTQYF. CDR3 coding DNA: TGCGCCAGCAGCCAATCTCCGGGAGCGGGAGATACGCAGTATTTT.

The chain links TRBV20-1 to TRBJ2-3; 13 nucleotides agree with TRBD2. This CDR3 is built from 16 residues. V lost 5 bases to trimming and J lost 1 base; unmatched junction nucleotides: 6. In germline, CDR1 is DFQATT, CDR2 SNEGSKA (reference sequence). For the CDR3, the DNA is TGCAGTGCTTGCTCACTAGCGGGGGGGGGCACAGATACGCAGTATTTT. This codes for CSACSLAGGGTDTQYF.

This clonotype showed up just a few times. V is TRBV28 and J is TRBJ2-2; 7 bases are a match to TRBD1. CDR3 length: 13 residues. Unmatched junction bases numbered 2, after V lost 2 bases and J lost 8 bases. Germline CDR1 MDHEN, CDR2 SYDVKM. The CDR3 spells CASSLRGQGELFF. CDR3 nucleotide sequence: TGTGCCAGCAGTTTAAGGGGGCAAGGGGAGCTGTTTTTT.

This chain links TRBV6-4 with TRBJ2-6; 7 bases match TRBD1. The J segment lost 2 bases and the V segment lost 6 bases, leaving 4 bases of the junction unmatched. The CDR3 contains 15 residues. CDR1 is MRHNA and CDR2 is SNTAGT in the germline V gene. The CDR3 region has the DNA TGTGCCAGCAGGCCACAGGGGACTGGGGCCAACGTCCTGACTTTC. The encoded protein is CASRPQGTGANVLTF.

In its sample, this clonotype was seen many times. The chain uses TRBV2 and TRBJ2-2; D is ambiguous. This CDR3 region has 16 residues. Trimming stripped 6 bases from V and 3 bases from J, with 17 bases between. CDR1 is SNHLY and CDR2 is FYNNEI in the germline V gene. The CDR3 DNA follows: TGTGCCAGCAGGATAGGTCCCCGCCAGGACACCGGGGAGCTGTTTTTT. Protein: CASRIGPRQDTGELFF.

The J gene is TRBJ2-5, the V gene TRBV6-2 or TRBV6-3, with 7 bases fitting TRBD2. This CDR3 contains 14 residues. Germline V gives CDR1 MNHEY, CDR2 SVGEGT. The V gene end was trimmed by 5 bases and the J gene end by 1 base; junction bases not matched to a gene: 4. The CDR3 bases are TGTGCCAGCAGTCTTAGCGGGCCCCAAGAGACCCAGTACTTC. This gives the protein CASSLSGPQETQYF.

V gene TRBV19 combines with J gene TRBJ1-5, with a possible D match to TRBD1 (6 bases). The germline V gene has CDR1 LNHDA and CDR2 SQIVND (reference sequence). CDR3 size: 16 residues. V lost 3 bases to trimming and J lost 1 base, with 13 bases between them. The CDR3 DNA reads as TGTGCCAGTAGTATTTACCGGGGGCCGAGCAATCAGCCCCAGCATTTT. Encoded protein: CASSIYRGPSNQPQHF. Combining the CDR3 with reference TRBV19 and TRBJ1-5 gives the whole variable domain DGGITQSPKYLFRKEGQNVTLSCEQNLNHDAMYWYRQDPGQGLRLIYYSQIVNDFQKGDIAEGYSVSREKKESFPLTVTSAQKNPTAFYLCASSIYRGPSNQPQHFGDGTRLSIL.

V and J are TRBV20-1 and TRBJ2-3; 8 nucleotides match TRBD2. The germline V gene encodes CDR1 DFQATT and CDR2 SNEGSKA (reference sequence). With V trimmed by 0 bases and J by 6 bases, 8 bases remained unmatched. The CDR3 runs 15 residues. The chain's CDR3 is CSARDLDGGADTQYF. DNA for the CDR3: TGCAGTGCTAGAGATCTGGACGGGGGGGCGGATACGCAGTATTTT.

The genes are TRBV7-8 and TRBJ1-1; 11 nucleotides line up with TRBD1. From germline, CDR1 is SGHVS and CDR2 FQNEAQ. The CDR3 is made up of 16 amino acids. J gave up 0 bases and V 4 bases, and 4 bases lay outside the gene matches. The CDR3 is CASSSRTGGLNTEAFF. For the CDR3, the DNA is TGTGCCAGCAGCTCCCGGACAGGGGGCTTGAACACTGAAGCTTTCTTT.

The chain couples TRBV19 to TRBJ2-3; D may be TRBD1 or TRBD2 (5 bases each). Trimming shortened V by 4 bases and J by 7 bases, and 21 bases separated the two germline ends. The CDR3 has 16 residues. Germline V gene lookup returns CDR1 LNHDA and CDR2 SQIVND (reference sequence). The CDR3: CASSSSGTPAQNTQYF. The DNA of the CDR3 is TGTGCCAGTAGTAGTTCCGGGACCCCAGCGCAGAATACGCAGTATTTT.

There are a few counts of this clonotype. The chain carries TRBV7-3 and TRBJ2-7; 8 nucleotides line up with TRBD1. Germline loops: CDR1 SGHTA, CDR2 FQGTGA. This CDR3 is 15 amino acids long. Losses at the gene ends were 3 bases for V and 7 bases for J; bases not matched to a gene: 11. CDR3 sequence reads: CASSFTSGQGREQYF. Here the CDR3 DNA reads TGTGCCAGCAGCTTCACTTCCGGACAGGGCAGGGAGCAGTACTTC.